This T cell receptor (beta chain) was identified in a study of T cells in Graves' hyperthyroidism and ophthalmopathy. TCR beta CDR3 regions were amplified from RNA. The TCR CDR3 first-round RT-PCR relied on the HTBI primer set. TCRdb processed the multiplex PCR reads anew with MiXCR; each CDR3 protein has one entry. The table shows roughly 98,000 distinct CDR3 sequences, with approximately 42% occurring only once. Per the germline V gene, CDR1 is DFQATT and CDR2 is SNEGSKA (reference sequence). CDR3 length: 11 residues. Trimming stripped 6 bases from V and 0 bases from J, with 5 bases between. This clonotype was detected ten times or more.

This chain links TRBV20-1 with TRBJ2-5; D remains ambiguous. This receptor was identified in a woman under 40 with Graves' hyperthyroidism. The sample consisted of peripheral blood or thyroid tissue (not recorded which). The CDR3 sequence: CSAAHQETQYF. The CDR3 DNA reads TGCAGTGCGGCGCACCAAGAGACCCAGTACTTC.